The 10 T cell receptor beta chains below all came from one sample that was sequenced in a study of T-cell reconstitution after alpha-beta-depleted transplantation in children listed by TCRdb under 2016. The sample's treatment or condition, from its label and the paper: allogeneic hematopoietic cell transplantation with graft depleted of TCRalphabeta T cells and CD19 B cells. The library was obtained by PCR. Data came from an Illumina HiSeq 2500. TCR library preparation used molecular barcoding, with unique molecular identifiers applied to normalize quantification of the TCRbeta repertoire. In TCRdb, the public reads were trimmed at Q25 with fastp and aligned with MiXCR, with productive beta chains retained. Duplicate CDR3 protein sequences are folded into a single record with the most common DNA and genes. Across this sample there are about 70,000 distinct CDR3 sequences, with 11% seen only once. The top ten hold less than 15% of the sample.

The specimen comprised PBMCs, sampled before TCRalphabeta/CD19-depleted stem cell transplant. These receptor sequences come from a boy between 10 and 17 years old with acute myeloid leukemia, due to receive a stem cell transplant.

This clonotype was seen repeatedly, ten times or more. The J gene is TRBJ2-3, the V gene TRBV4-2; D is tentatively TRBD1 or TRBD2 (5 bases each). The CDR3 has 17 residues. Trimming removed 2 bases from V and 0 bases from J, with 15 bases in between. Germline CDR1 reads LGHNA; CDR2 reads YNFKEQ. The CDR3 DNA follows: TGTGCCAGCAGCCAAACCGGGACCGCGTCTAGCACAGATACGCAGTATTTT. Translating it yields CASSQTGTASSTDTQYF.

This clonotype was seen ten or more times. CDR3 in amino acids: CASSGGDREAALDTEAFF. CDR3 DNA: TGCGCCAGCAGCGGGGGGGACAGGGAGGCCGCCTTGGACACTGAAGCTTTCTTT. The chain links TRBV5-1 to TRBJ1-1; TRBD1 matches at 9 bases. This CDR3 is built from 18 residues. Trimming cost V 4 bases and J 3 bases; bases outside gene matches: 16. Germline CDR1 is SGHRS and CDR2 is YFSETQ.

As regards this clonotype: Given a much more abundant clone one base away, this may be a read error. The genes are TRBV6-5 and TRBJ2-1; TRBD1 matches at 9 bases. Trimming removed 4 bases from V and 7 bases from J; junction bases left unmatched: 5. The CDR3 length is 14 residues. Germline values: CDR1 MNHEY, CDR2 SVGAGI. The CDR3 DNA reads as TGTGCCAGCAGTTTCGGACAGGGGAGGAATGAGCAGTTCTTC. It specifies CASSFGQGRNEQFF.

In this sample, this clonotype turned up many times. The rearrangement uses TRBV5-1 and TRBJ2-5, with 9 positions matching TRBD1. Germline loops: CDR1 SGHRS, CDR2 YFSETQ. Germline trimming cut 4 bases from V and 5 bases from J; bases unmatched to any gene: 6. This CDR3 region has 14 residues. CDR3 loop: CASSTGQGTETQYF. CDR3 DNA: TGCGCCAGCAGCACGGGACAGGGAACCGAGACCCAGTACTTC.

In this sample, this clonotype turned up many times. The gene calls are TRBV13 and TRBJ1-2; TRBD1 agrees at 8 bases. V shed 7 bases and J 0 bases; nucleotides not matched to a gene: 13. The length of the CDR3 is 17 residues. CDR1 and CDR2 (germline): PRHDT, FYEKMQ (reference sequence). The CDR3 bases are TGTGCCAGCACCCCGGGACAGGTCACCCCAACTAACTATGGCTACACCTTC. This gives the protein CASTPGQVTPTNYGYTF.

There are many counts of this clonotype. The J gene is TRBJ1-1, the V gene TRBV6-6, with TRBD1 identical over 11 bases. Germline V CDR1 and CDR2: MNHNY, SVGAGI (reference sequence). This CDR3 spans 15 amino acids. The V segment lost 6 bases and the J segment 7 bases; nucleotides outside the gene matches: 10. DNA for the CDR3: TGTGCCAGCAGAACAGGGACAGGGGGAGTTCGTGAAGCTTTCTTT. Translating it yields CASRTGTGGVREAFF.

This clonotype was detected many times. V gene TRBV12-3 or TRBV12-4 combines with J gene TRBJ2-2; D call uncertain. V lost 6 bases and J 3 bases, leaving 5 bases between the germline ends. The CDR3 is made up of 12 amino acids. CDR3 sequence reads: CASRLDTGELFF. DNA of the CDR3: TGTGCCAGCAGGCTAGACACCGGGGAGCTGTTTTTT.

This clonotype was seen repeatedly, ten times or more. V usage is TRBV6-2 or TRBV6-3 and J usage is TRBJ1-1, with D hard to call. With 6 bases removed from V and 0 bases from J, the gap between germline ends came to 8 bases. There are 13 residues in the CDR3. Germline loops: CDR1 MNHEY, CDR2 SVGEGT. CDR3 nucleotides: TGTGCCAGCAGGAGGCAGATGAACACTGAAGCTTTCTTT. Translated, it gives CASRRQMNTEAFF.

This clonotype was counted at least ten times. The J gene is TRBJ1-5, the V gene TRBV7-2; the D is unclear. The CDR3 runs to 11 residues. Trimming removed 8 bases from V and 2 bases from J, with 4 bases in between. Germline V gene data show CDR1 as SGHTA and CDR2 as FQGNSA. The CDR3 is CASGGNQPQHF. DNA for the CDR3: TGTGCCAGCGGGGGCAATCAGCCCCAGCATTTT.

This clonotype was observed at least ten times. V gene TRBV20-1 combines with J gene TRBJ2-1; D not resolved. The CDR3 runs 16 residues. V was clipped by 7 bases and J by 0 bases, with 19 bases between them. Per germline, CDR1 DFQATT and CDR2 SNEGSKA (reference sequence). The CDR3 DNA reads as TGCAGTGTCCCCCTAGGTATCCCTCCCTCCTACAATGAGCAGTTCTTC. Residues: CSVPLGIPPSYNEQFF.